The TCR beta chain under discussion was sequenced for a study of T cell responses to AZD1222 COVID-19 vaccine (dated by TCRdb to the early 2020s). The study in broad terms: TCR sequencing was performed for about 240 trial participants, of whom about 200 were given two doses of AZD1222 and some 26 were given two doses of MenACWY control vaccine. Trial participants were enrolled by age into subgroups of 18-55, 56-69 and 70-plus years, and around 150, 29 and 61 TCR-sequenced participants, respectively, were included in these subgroups.

To note about this clone: This clone's antigen is unknown. Base qualities are not recorded, but no much larger clone differs from it by a single base.

What this sample's time point label stands for: baseline before first vaccination. The sample's treatment or condition label, decoded: meningococcal conjugate vaccine given as trial control. The vaccinee samples were drawn from two UK trials, COV001 and COV002, one of which was a single-blind randomized controlled phase 2/3 trial testing AZD1222 (ChAdOx1 nCoV-19) in healthy adults. Trial participant PBMC samples were collected at day 0 and day 28 after the second dose for TCRbeta chain sequencing. The CDR3 regions of human TCRbeta chains were subjected to immunosequencing. The original methods were these. Repertoire TCRs were matched against a reference library of SARS-CoV-2-specific TCRs generated with the MIRA antigen-specificity platform. Breadth meant the fraction of unique TCRs that were SARS-CoV-2-associated, whereas depth meant the fraction of total T cells that were SARS-CoV-2-associated. Using the MIRA data, each spike-specific TCR was mapped to the spike region that the TCR reacts to and placed in a CD4 or CD8 class. Log10-transformed breadth and depth values were compared by one-way ANOVA with Sidak's multiple comparisons tests. Held by TCRdb, this immuneACCESS table contains in-frame sequences only and omits some clones. Under half of the omission traces to an unresolved V gene where checked; the cause of the rest is unknown. V and J calls and clone size are copied from that table; D and trimming were computed from the DNA. Recorded for this sample are 200,000 to 250,000 clones; about 93% of them occurred a single time. Jointly, the top ten make up roughly 1% of the sample.

Overall study results and their limits: The vaccine-associated CD4 TCRs covered the entire spike protein, and the dominant responses fell in regions 160-218 and 743-854. Participants were mostly white British, with more females than males. The authors suggested clonal diversity may have been underestimated. Nearly half of unique spike-specific TCRs reportedly recognized epitopes outside regions mutated in the B.1.351 and B.1.1.7 variants. After two AZD1222 doses, both the breadth and the depth of spike-specific TCRs were significantly higher than at day 0 and than in MenACWY recipients. The 56-69-year group was small, and its depth increase did not reach significance, likely because of low power. Only six or seven AZD1222 recipients were SARS-CoV-2 seropositive at baseline, limiting conclusions about previously exposed vaccinees. Because no samples from the day 14 peak response were available, repertoires could be characterized only after the peak T cell response.

This receptor was obtained from an adult in good health. The sequencing used peripheral blood, collected on day 0 of MenACWY control vaccination.

The DNA is TGTGCCAGCCACCGAGGGGTAAACTATGGCTACACCTTC. This is translated as CASHRGVNYGYTF. The sequence links TRBV6-5 to TRBJ1-2; TRBD1 is possibly the D segment (5 matching bases). Measured from the cysteine to the phenylalanine, the CDR3 is 13 residues long. CDR3 DNA is the only sequence kept; it has 39 bases, read in frame from the first base. Trimming removed 8 bases from V and 2 bases from J, leaving 12 bases between the germline ends. The germline V gene supplies CDR1 MNHEY and CDR2 SVGAGI.